The next 2 T cell receptor beta chains were all read from a single sample in a study of neurological immune-mediated disorders. Via MiXCR, TCRdb re-called the 5' RACE reads, giving one row per CDR3 protein. The sample yields fewer than 65,000 distinct CDR3 sequences, roughly 4.3% seen once. Material: PBMCs. All receptors derive from a man aged 50-60 years with multiple sclerosis.

This clonotype was seen at least ten times. CDR3 bases: TGCAGCGTTGTAAGTGCGGGAGGCACAGATACGCAGTATTTT. Its protein is CSVVSAGGTDTQYF. V usage is TRBV29-1 and J usage is TRBJ2-3; 7 bases match TRBD2. The CDR3 is 14 amino acids. V trimming: 4 bases; J trimming: 1 base; junction bases outside the gene matches: 5. CDR1 and CDR2 from the germline V gene are SQVTM and ANQGSEA.

This clonotype was seen at least ten times. The chain couples TRBV27 to TRBJ2-6; unclear D gene. V lost 6 bases and J 0 bases, leaving 9 bases between the germline ends. Per the germline V gene, CDR1 is MNHEY and CDR2 is SMNVEV (reference sequence). The CDR3 consists of 15 residues. The CDR3, as DNA: TGTGCCAGCAGGGCACCGACCTCTGGGGCCAACGTCCTGACTTTC. Its translation is CASRAPTSGANVLTF.